The rows below give T cell receptor beta chains drawn from one sample of a study of cytotoxic CD8 clonotypes in ibrutinib-treated CLL. Libraries were prepared by immunoSEQ multiplex PCR; TCRdb keeps only in-frame clonotypes and omits some of them. The data hold approximately 200,000 clones, with about two thirds observed a single time. This sample comprised PBMCs, obtained after 24 months of ibrutinib treatment. These receptor sequences come from a human donor with chronic lymphocytic leukemia. CDR3s include the opening cysteine and the closing phenylalanine or tryptophan. Size is omitted from some rows. Given values are once, few, many or a class for expanded clones.

len	abundance	j_gene	v_gene	CDR3aa
11	-	TRBJ2-1	TRBV29-1	CSAGQGYEQFF
13	-	TRBJ2-7	TRBV25-1	CASSRKLSNEQYF
18	-	TRBJ2-2	TRBV5-1	CASSLWSSGSSNTGELFF
16	-	TRBJ2-5	TRBV7-9	CASSPPRLAPQETQYF
15	-	TRBJ2-3	TRBV9	CASSPSGPPWDTQYF
13	once	TRBJ2-1	TRBV11-3	CASSSWTFGEQFF
13	-	TRBJ1-1	TRBV5-4	CASSYDKNTEAFF
15	-	TRBJ2-1	TRBV5-1	CASSLPGVSYNEQFF
14	-	TRBJ1-2	TRBV7-3	CASSLNVGGDGYTF
16	-	TRBJ2-7	TRBV7-6	CASSSSLSGASYEQYF
15	few	TRBJ2-7	TRBV10-1	CASKQGQTYFVGQYF
16	-	TRBJ2-2	TRBV5-4	CASSWGLAGRTGELFF
13	few	TRBJ2-5	TRBV14	CASSRRVRETQYF
14	few	TRBJ2-3	TRBV6-1	CASRRLDELDTQYF
16	-	TRBJ1-2	TRBV19	CASSTLRDSLFYGYTF
12	-	TRBJ2-1	TRBV11-2	CASSIRRDRKIF
12	-	TRBJ2-1	TRBV5-4	CASSTDSNEQFF
11	many	TRBJ2-7	TRBV5-1	CASSLGLEQYF
11	few	TRBJ2-7	TRBV6-6	CASSSFYEQYF
16	-	TRBJ1-5	TRBV5-1	CASSFFDSRDNQPQHF
12	-	TRBJ1-1	TRBV6-5	CASTGLNTEAFF
15	-	TRBJ1-2	TRBV5-6	CASSLGLFGGYGYTF
13	few	TRBJ2-7	TRBV30	CAWALRGTHEQYF
14	-	TRBJ2-7	TRBV27	CASSLGTRAYEQYF
14	once	TRBJ2-3	TRBV4-3	CASSQERGLDTQYF
14	-	TRBJ2-7	TRBV11-2	CASSAGTSGYEQYF
14	-	TRBJ2-2	TRBV2	CASHLDSNTGELFF
13	-	TRBJ2-7	TRBV7-2	CASSLEVWREQYF
15	few	TRBJ2-1	TRBV7-6	CASSLVLNSAGEQFF
15	-	TRBJ1-1	TRBV6-9	CASRPFRGMNTEAFF
13	-	TRBJ1-5	TRBV5-1	CASSLGQNQPQHF
14	few	TRBJ2-2	TRBV7-3	CASRRQSETGELFF
15	-	TRBJ2-7	TRBV7-8	CASSLVQGGLYEQYF
18	-	TRBJ2-2	TRBV7-2	CASSLLRLAGEIGGELFF
15	-	TRBJ1-1	TRBV18	CASSREVGVNTEAFF
12	few	TRBJ2-1	TRBV18	CASSPLVMEEVF
15	-	TRBJ2-7	TRBV14	CASSHYSGSTYEQYF
12	few	TRBJ2-3	TRBV30	CAWSVKGDTQYF
14	-	TRBJ2-7	TRBV6-5	CASSYGGSPYEQYF
17	-	TRBJ1-5	TRBV30	CAWSEPGTGGEGQPQHF
17	-	TRBJ2-2	TRBV4-3	CASSQTIRTGNTGELFF